The next 10 T cell receptor beta chains were all read from a single sample in a study of shared T cell receptors in the human thymus. Only in-frame clones appear in the TCRdb table, and some are missing; sequencing was by immunoSEQ multiplex PCR. Here the sample spans about 710,000 clones, roughly 86% being singletons. A further study also used this sample, focusing on human thymus T cells.

The sequenced material came from thymocytes. The receptors here all came from a boy less than two years old with a congenital heart defect.

The chain carries TRBV7-9 and TRBJ2-7, with 13 nucleotides matching TRBD2. The CDR3 has 16 residues. Germline V gene sequence: CDR1 SEHNR, CDR2 FQNEAQ (reference sequence). V shed 8 bases, J shed 4 bases, and the junction held 11 bases outside the gene matches. CDR3 DNA: TGTGCCAGCCATTCGGGACTAGCGGGATCTCGGTACGAGCAGTACTTC. Encoded protein: CASHSGLAGSRYEQYF.

In this sample, this clone turned up once. V is TRBV7-2 and J is TRBJ1-5; no clear D gene. The CDR3 extends over 13 amino acids. From germline, CDR1 is SGHTA and CDR2 FQGNSA. V was shortened by 2 bases and J by 7 bases, with 9 bases between the two germline ends. The CDR3 nucleotides read TGTGCCAGCAGCTTAATACAGTTCCAGCCCCAGCATTTT. The encoded protein is CASSLIQFQPQHF.

This clone was found once. The rearrangement links TRBV5-1 to TRBJ2-3, with 8 bases that match TRBD2. This CDR3 is built from 16 residues. The V and J ends lost 4 bases and 0 bases, in that order; junction bases with no gene match: 7. CDR1 is SGHRS and CDR2 is YFSETQ in the germline V gene. The CDR3 DNA is TGCGCCAGCAGCCACGGGTTAGCGGGGAGCACAGATACGCAGTATTTT. It specifies CASSHGLAGSTDTQYF.

V usage is TRBV29-1 and J usage is TRBJ1-3; TRBD1 might be the D (5 bases). Germline CDR1 reads SQVTM; CDR2 reads ANQGSEA. V was cut by 4 bases and J by 5 bases, with 12 bases left in between. The CDR3 length is 13 residues. The CDR3 DNA reads as TGCAGCGTTGTGGGGCAGAGGAGAAACACCATATATTTT. This codes for CSVVGQRRNTIYF.

This chain uses TRBV5-8 with TRBJ1-6; 7 bases are shared with TRBD1. V lost 3 bases, J lost 7 bases, and 10 bases stayed unmatched. This CDR3 comprises 16 residues. From germline, CDR1 is SGHTS and CDR2 YDEGEE. The CDR3 loop reads CASSWTHRGRNSPLHF. As DNA, the CDR3 is TGTGCCAGCAGCTGGACCCACAGGGGACGGAATTCACCCCTCCACTTT. The full variable domain, rest sourced from reference TRBV5-8 and TRBJ1-6, is EAGVTQSPTHLIKTRGQQATLRCSPISGHTSVYWYQQALGLGLQFLLWYDEGEERNRGNFPPRFSGRQFPNYSSELNVNALELEDSALYLCASSWTHRGRNSPLHFGNGTRLTVT.

The rearrangement joins TRBV27 to TRBJ1-2; no clear D gene. The CDR3 sequence is 15 residues long. Germline V lookup: CDR1 MNHEY, CDR2 SMNVEV (reference sequence). The V gene lost 3 bases and the J gene lost 5 bases, with 16 bases spanning the gap. CDR3 amino acids: CASSFTPGSGYGYTF. DNA for the CDR3: TGTGCCAGCAGTTTCACCCCCGGGTCCGGGTATGGCTACACCTTC.

The chain joins TRBV27 to TRBJ2-3, with TRBD1 matching over 10 bases. V dropped 8 bases and J dropped 3; count of bases not matched to a gene: 17. The CDR3 is made up of 18 amino acids. CDR1 and CDR2 (germline): MNHEY, SMNVEV (reference sequence). The CDR3 loop reads CASLIRGGRTGGTDTQYF. In DNA form, the CDR3 reads TGTGCCAGCCTTATAAGGGGGGGCCGGACAGGGGGGACAGATACGCAGTATTTT.

The chain is built from TRBV5-1 and TRBJ2-3, with a weak D call TRBD1 (6 bases). The length of the CDR3 is 16 residues. Germline CDR1 reads SGHRS; CDR2 reads YFSETQ. The germline V and J ends were trimmed by 5 bases and 9 bases, with 25 bases remaining between them. This chain's CDR3 is CASRGAGQGQGLTQYF. CDR3 DNA: TGCGCCAGCAGGGGGGCTGGCCAGGGTCAAGGTTTAACGCAGTATTTT.

The chain has TRBV27 and TRBJ1-1; TRBD1 matches 8 bases. V shed 7 bases and J 4 bases; nucleotides not matched to a gene: 2. This CDR3 contains 12 residues. Germline CDR1 and CDR2: MNHEY and SMNVEV (reference sequence). This CDR3 reads CASTDRGTEAFF. DNA for the CDR3: TGTGCCAGCACCGACAGGGGCACTGAAGCTTTCTTT.

This clone came up once. The chain uses TRBV5-6 and TRBJ2-5, with 9 bases matching TRBD1. The CDR3 has 16 residues. J was trimmed by 4 bases and V by 5 bases; bases with no gene match: 12. The V gene's germline CDR1 is SGHDT and CDR2 YYEEEE. The CDR3 is CASSYVPGQGRETQYF. CDR3 nucleotide sequence: TGTGCCAGCAGTTACGTCCCGGGACAGGGCCGAGAGACCCAGTACTTC.